Listed below are T cell receptor beta chains from one sample, sequenced in a study of blood T cells in healthy people across ages. MiXCR, applied by TCRdb to the 5' RACE reads, yields one record per CDR3 protein. The sample has 700,000 or so distinct CDR3 sequences, around a fifth seen once. Source material: blood. These receptors originate from a man aged 65 to 79 in good health. Both conserved end residues are part of each CDR3. Fields, in order: D gene, clone size, V gene, J gene, CDR3 protein, CDR3 DNA. D genes are given only for firm matches. For some rows the clone size is stated as once, few or many, or as a class when expanded; others skip it.

D gene: .; clone size: .; V gene: TRBV2; J gene: TRBJ1-2; CDR3 protein: CASSETRTTNYGYTF; CDR3 DNA: TGTGCCAGCAGTGAAACCCGGACAACCAACTATGGCTACACCTTC
D gene: TRBD1; clone size: .; V gene: TRBV6-5; J gene: TRBJ2-1; CDR3 protein: CASSYSGRGPYNEQFF; CDR3 DNA: TGTGCCAGCAGTTACTCAGGCAGGGGGCCCTACAATGAGCAGTTCTTC
D gene: .; clone size: few; V gene: TRBV7-8; J gene: TRBJ1-1; CDR3 protein: CASSERRENTEAFF; CDR3 DNA: TGTGCCAGCAGCGAGAGGAGAGAGAACACTGAAGCTTTCTTT
D gene: .; clone size: few; V gene: TRBV18; J gene: TRBJ1-6; CDR3 protein: CASSPVLRGNSPLHF; CDR3 DNA: TGTGCCAGCTCACCGGTACTGCGGGGTAATTCACCCCTCCACTTT
D gene: .; clone size: few; V gene: TRBV10-3; J gene: TRBJ2-3; CDR3 protein: CATQTGPSTDTQYF; CDR3 DNA: TGTGCCACTCAGACCGGGCCTAGCACAGATACGCAGTATTTT
D gene: TRBD1; clone size: many; V gene: TRBV20-1; J gene: TRBJ1-2; CDR3 protein: CSARDGGQGANYGYTF; CDR3 DNA: TGCAGTGCTAGAGATGGGGGACAGGGCGCTAACTATGGCTACACCTTC
D gene: .; clone size: few; V gene: TRBV12-3/TRBV12-4; J gene: TRBJ2-1; CDR3 protein: CASSLAVRAELHEQFF; CDR3 DNA: TGTGCCAGCAGTCTAGCTGTGCGGGCCGAGCTGCACGAGCAGTTCTTC
D gene: .; clone size: .; V gene: TRBV9; J gene: TRBJ2-1; CDR3 protein: CASSVGDSTSPYNEQFF; CDR3 DNA: TGTGCCAGCAGCGTAGGGGATTCGACGAGTCCCTACAATGAGCAGTTCTTC
D gene: .; clone size: .; V gene: TRBV18; J gene: TRBJ2-1; CDR3 protein: CASSPTRAHEQFF; CDR3 DNA: TGTGCCAGCTCACCAACCAGGGCCCATGAGCAGTTCTTC
D gene: .; clone size: .; V gene: TRBV7-9; J gene: TRBJ2-3; CDR3 protein: CASSLETGVPTTTQYF; CDR3 DNA: TGTGCCAGCAGCTTAGAAACGGGGGTCCCAACAACTACGCAGTATTTT
D gene: TRBD2; clone size: few; V gene: TRBV5-1; J gene: TRBJ2-3; CDR3 protein: CASSSTSPTTDTQYF; CDR3 DNA: TGCGCCAGCAGCTCGACTAGCCCGACCACAGATACGCAGTATTTT
D gene: .; clone size: few; V gene: TRBV3-1; J gene: TRBJ1-2; CDR3 protein: CASSQDRVRGYTF; CDR3 DNA: TGTGCCAGCAGCCAAGATCGGGTTCGGGGCTACACCTTC
D gene: .; clone size: once; V gene: TRBV19; J gene: TRBJ1-1; CDR3 protein: CASSLLSGALSEAFF; CDR3 DNA: TGTGCCAGTAGTTTATTATCCGGGGCCCTCTCTGAAGCTTTCTTT
D gene: .; clone size: many; V gene: TRBV29-1; J gene: TRBJ2-3; CDR3 protein: CSVEDVFGRTTDTQYF; CDR3 DNA: TGCAGCGTTGAAGACGTTTTTGGGAGAACCACAGATACGCAGTATTTT
D gene: .; clone size: .; V gene: TRBV20-1; J gene: TRBJ1-5; CDR3 protein: CSASTGRGNQPQHF; CDR3 DNA: TGCAGTGCTTCCACAGGGAGGGGCAATCAGCCCCAGCATTTT
D gene: TRBD1; clone size: few; V gene: TRBV5-1; J gene: TRBJ1-2; CDR3 protein: CASSLTGGGDGYTF; CDR3 DNA: TGCGCCAGCAGCTTGACAGGGGGCGGAGATGGCTACACCTTC
D gene: .; clone size: .; V gene: TRBV20-1; J gene: TRBJ1-5; CDR3 protein: CSASPGGPQHF; CDR3 DNA: TGCAGTGCTAGCCCCGGAGGACCCCAGCATTTT
D gene: .; clone size: few; V gene: TRBV7-2; J gene: TRBJ1-1; CDR3 protein: CASSSDGYTEAFF; CDR3 DNA: TGTGCCAGCAGTTCCGACGGATACACTGAAGCTTTCTTT
D gene: .; clone size: .; V gene: TRBV6-6; J gene: TRBJ1-5; CDR3 protein: CASVTASNQPQHF; CDR3 DNA: TGTGCCAGCGTCACAGCTAGCAATCAGCCCCAGCATTTT
D gene: .; clone size: once; V gene: TRBV14; J gene: TRBJ2-3; CDR3 protein: CASSQDFSTDTQYF; CDR3 DNA: TGTGCCAGCAGCCAAGATTTCAGCACAGATACGCAGTATTTT
D gene: .; clone size: .; V gene: TRBV7-8; J gene: TRBJ2-1; CDR3 protein: CASSLGGGLYNEQFF; CDR3 DNA: TGTGCCAGCAGCTTGGGCGGGGGCCTCTACAATGAGCAGTTCTTC
D gene: .; clone size: .; V gene: TRBV20-1; J gene: TRBJ2-5; CDR3 protein: CSARPPDGMGTQYF; CDR3 DNA: TGCAGTGCGAGACCCCCCGATGGCATGGGGACCCAGTACTTC
D gene: .; clone size: .; V gene: TRBV6-5; J gene: TRBJ1-2; CDR3 protein: CASSTVSGANYGYTF; CDR3 DNA: TGTGCCAGCAGTACGGTTTCAGGAGCTAACTATGGCTACACCTTC
D gene: .; clone size: .; V gene: TRBV20-1; J gene: TRBJ1-5; CDR3 protein: CSARGGGAFRNQPQHF; CDR3 DNA: TGCAGTGCTAGAGGGGGAGGGGCGTTTAGAAATCAGCCCCAGCATTTT
D gene: TRBD2; clone size: .; V gene: TRBV3-1; J gene: TRBJ2-7; CDR3 protein: CASSQTSGASEQYF; CDR3 DNA: TGTGCCAGCAGCCAAACTAGCGGGGCCTCCGAGCAGTACTTC
D gene: TRBD2; clone size: .; V gene: TRBV7-6; J gene: TRBJ2-1; CDR3 protein: CASSLGGRRRNEQFF; CDR3 DNA: TGTGCCAGCAGCTTAGGCGGGAGGCGGAGGAATGAGCAGTTCTTC
D gene: .; clone size: few; V gene: TRBV29-1; J gene: TRBJ1-2; CDR3 protein: CSVESSRGGGYTF; CDR3 DNA: TGCAGCGTTGAAAGTTCCAGGGGAGGGGGCTACACCTTC
D gene: TRBD1; clone size: .; V gene: TRBV6-1; J gene: TRBJ2-5; CDR3 protein: CASSGSFSGGTQYF; CDR3 DNA: TGTGCCAGCAGTGGGTCCTTTTCAGGGGGGACCCAGTACTTC
D gene: .; clone size: .; V gene: TRBV19; J gene: TRBJ1-5; CDR3 protein: CPSSMARANQPQHF; CDR3 DNA: TGTCCCAGTAGTATGGCCAGGGCGAATCAGCCCCAGCATTTT
D gene: TRBD2; clone size: .; V gene: TRBV6-6; J gene: TRBJ2-3; CDR3 protein: CASSYSTSGWGKDTQYF; CDR3 DNA: TGTGCCAGCAGTTACTCGACTAGCGGCTGGGGGAAAGATACGCAGTATTTT
D gene: .; clone size: many; V gene: TRBV24-1; J gene: TRBJ2-7; CDR3 protein: CATSDLKWAGTNEQYF; CDR3 DNA: TGTGCCACCAGTGATTTAAAGTGGGCGGGCACCAACGAGCAGTACTTC
D gene: .; clone size: .; V gene: TRBV7-6; J gene: TRBJ1-5; CDR3 protein: CASSLGSPGGNQPQHF; CDR3 DNA: TGTGCCAGCAGCTTAGGATCCCCGGGGGGCAATCAGCCCCAGCATTTT
D gene: .; clone size: few; V gene: TRBV6-4; J gene: TRBJ2-3; CDR3 protein: CASSDSVTTNTQYF; CDR3 DNA: TGTGCCAGCAGTGACTCAGTAACTACCAATACGCAGTATTTT
D gene: .; clone size: .; V gene: TRBV20-1; J gene: TRBJ1-6; CDR3 protein: CSARMGAGSPLHF; CDR3 DNA: TGCAGTGCTAGGATGGGGGCTGGTTCACCCCTCCACTTT
D gene: TRBD2; clone size: few; V gene: TRBV12-3/TRBV12-4; J gene: TRBJ2-1; CDR3 protein: CASSPRLAGSNEQFF; CDR3 DNA: TGTGCCAGCAGTCCTAGACTAGCGGGGTCCAATGAGCAGTTCTTC
D gene: .; clone size: .; V gene: TRBV7-2; J gene: TRBJ2-5; CDR3 protein: CASSLEGSPAETQYF; CDR3 DNA: TGTGCCAGCAGCTTAGAAGGTAGCCCCGCAGAGACCCAGTACTTC
D gene: .; clone size: .; V gene: TRBV6-5; J gene: TRBJ2-4; CDR3 protein: CASSFQGGSAKNIQYF; CDR3 DNA: TGTGCCAGCAGTTTTCAGGGTGGGTCAGCCAAAAACATTCAGTACTTC
D gene: .; clone size: .; V gene: TRBV9; J gene: TRBJ2-1; CDR3 protein: CASSKNTEQFF; CDR3 DNA: TGTGCCAGCAGCAAAAACACTGAGCAGTTCTTC
D gene: TRBD2; clone size: .; V gene: TRBV20-1; J gene: TRBJ2-3; CDR3 protein: CSAPGTSGEGDTQYF; CDR3 DNA: TGCAGTGCTCCCGGGACTAGCGGGGAGGGAGATACGCAGTATTTT
D gene: .; clone size: .; V gene: TRBV7-3; J gene: TRBJ1-1; CDR3 protein: CASRTGTSLVAFF; CDR3 DNA: TGTGCCAGCAGGACCGGGACCTCACTGGTAGCTTTCTTT